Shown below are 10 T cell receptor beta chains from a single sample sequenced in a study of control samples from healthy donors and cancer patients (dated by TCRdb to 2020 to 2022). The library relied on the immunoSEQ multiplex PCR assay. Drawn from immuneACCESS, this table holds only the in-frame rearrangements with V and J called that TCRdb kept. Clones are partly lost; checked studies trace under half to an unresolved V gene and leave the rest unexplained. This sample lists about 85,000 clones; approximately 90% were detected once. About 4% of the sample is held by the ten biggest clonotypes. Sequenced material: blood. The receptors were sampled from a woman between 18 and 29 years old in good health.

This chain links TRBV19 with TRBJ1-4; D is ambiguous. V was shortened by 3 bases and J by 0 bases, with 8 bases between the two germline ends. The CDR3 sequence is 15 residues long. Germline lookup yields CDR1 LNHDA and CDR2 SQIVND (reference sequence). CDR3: CASSIRSATNEKLFF. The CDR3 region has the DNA TGTGCCAGTAGTATTAGAAGTGCAACTAATGAAAAACTGTTTTTT.

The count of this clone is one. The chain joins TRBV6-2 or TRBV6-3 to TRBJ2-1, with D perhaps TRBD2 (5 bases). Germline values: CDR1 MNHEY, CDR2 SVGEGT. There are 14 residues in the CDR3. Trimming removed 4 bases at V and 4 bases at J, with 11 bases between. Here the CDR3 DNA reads TGTGCCAGCAGTTTCAGAGGGAGTTACAATGAGCAGTTCTTC. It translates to CASSFRGSYNEQFF.

In DNA, the CDR3 is TGTGCCAGCAGTTACTACTCCCAGGCTCAGCCCCAGCATTTT. It codes for CASSYYSQAQPQHF. The chain has TRBV6-6 and TRBJ1-5; unclear D gene. This CDR3 contains 14 residues. Looked up from germline, CDR1 is MNHNY and CDR2 is SVGAGI (reference sequence). The ends were cut back, 1 base at V and 6 bases at J, with 10 bases in the middle.

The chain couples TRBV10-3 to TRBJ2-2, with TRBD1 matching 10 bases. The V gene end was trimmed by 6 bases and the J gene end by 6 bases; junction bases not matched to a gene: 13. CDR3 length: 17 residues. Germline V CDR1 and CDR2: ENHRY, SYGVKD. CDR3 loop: CAIRAGTGDLIAGELFF. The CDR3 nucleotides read TGTGCCATCAGAGCCGGGACAGGGGACCTAATTGCCGGGGAGCTGTTTTTT.

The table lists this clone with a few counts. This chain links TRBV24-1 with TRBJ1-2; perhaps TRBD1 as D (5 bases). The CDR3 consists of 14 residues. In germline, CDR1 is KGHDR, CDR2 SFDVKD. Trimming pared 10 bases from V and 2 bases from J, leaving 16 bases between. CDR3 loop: CATGEQGTNYGYTF. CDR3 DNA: TGTGCCACGGGGGAGCAGGGCACGAACTATGGCTACACCTTC.

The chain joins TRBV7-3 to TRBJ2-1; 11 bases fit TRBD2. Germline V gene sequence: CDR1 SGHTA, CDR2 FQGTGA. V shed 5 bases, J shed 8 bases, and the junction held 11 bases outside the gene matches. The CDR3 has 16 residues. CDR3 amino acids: CASSPDLAGGIYEQFF. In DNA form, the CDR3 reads TGTGCCAGCAGCCCCGACCTAGCGGGGGGAATCTATGAGCAGTTCTTC.

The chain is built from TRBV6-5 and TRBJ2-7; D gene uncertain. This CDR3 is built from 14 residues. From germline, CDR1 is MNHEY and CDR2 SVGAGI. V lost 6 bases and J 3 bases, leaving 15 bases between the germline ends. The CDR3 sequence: CASRQKAGSYEQYF. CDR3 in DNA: TGTGCCAGCAGGCAGAAAGCTGGAAGCTACGAGCAGTACTTC.

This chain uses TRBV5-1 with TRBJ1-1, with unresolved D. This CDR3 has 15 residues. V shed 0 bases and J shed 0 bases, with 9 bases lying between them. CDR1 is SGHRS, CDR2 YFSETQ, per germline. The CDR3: CASSLGSGMNTEAFF. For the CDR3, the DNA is TGCGCCAGCAGCTTGGGATCGGGTATGAACACTGAAGCTTTCTTT.

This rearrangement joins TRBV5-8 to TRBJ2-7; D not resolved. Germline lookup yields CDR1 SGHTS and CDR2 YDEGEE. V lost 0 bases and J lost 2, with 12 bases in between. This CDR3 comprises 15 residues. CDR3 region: CASSLGPDTTYEQYF. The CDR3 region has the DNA TGTGCCAGCAGCTTGGGACCAGACACGACCTACGAGCAGTACTTC.

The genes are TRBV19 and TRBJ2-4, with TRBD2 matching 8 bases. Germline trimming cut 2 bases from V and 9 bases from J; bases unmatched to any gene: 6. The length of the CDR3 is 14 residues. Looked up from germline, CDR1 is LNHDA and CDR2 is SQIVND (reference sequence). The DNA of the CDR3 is TGTGCCAGTAGTATATGGTCCGGGGGGGCCATTCAGTACTTC. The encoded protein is CASSIWSGGAIQYF.